This T cell receptor beta chain was found in a study of T cell repertoires in cytomegalovirus infection. In germline, CDR1 is MNHNS, CDR2 SASEGT. This CDR3 is 13 amino acids long. Using its own MiXCR run on the reads, TCRdb lists one record per CDR3 protein. The sample has 150,000 to 200,000 distinct CDR3 sequences, approximately 19% seen once. As for this clonotype: A much larger clone is a single base away; this may be a read error.

The chain combines TRBV6-1 with TRBJ2-7, with 9 bases that match TRBD1. Sequencing was performed on PBMCs. This TCR came from a human donor in good health (CMV status not recorded). Some clones in this sample may be carry-over from other donors' samples. The CDR3 DNA follows: TGTGCCAGCAGGGGACAGGGATTCTACGAGCGGTACTTC. Encoded protein: CASRGQGFYERYF.